The sequence of this T cell receptor beta chain was determined in a study of blood T cell repertoires in COVID-19. TCRdb's copy holds only in-frame clones and misses some; the assay was immunoSEQ multiplex PCR. The data contain hundreds of thousands of clones, 80% to 90% of them singletons. The CDR3 has 17 residues. Germline V gene lookup returns CDR1 MNHNS and CDR2 SASEGT. The V segment lost 2 bases and the J segment 2 bases; nucleotides outside the gene matches: 6. The J gene is TRBJ2-1, the V gene TRBV6-1; TRBD2 matches at 10 bases. Sequenced: PBMCs or T cells enriched from blood (not recorded which). The TCR sequence derives from a man aged 25 to 45 who had recovered from COVID-19. CDR3 sequence: CASSERLAGSTYNEQFF. DNA of the CDR3: TGTGCCAGCAGTGAACGACTAGCGGGTTCAACCTACAATGAGCAGTTCTTC.